These 21 T cell receptor beta chains came from one sample sequenced in a study of shared clonotypes between healthy human individuals. Measured with immunoSEQ multiplex PCR; TCRdb has only the in-frame clones, and not every one. Among over a million clones, about 96% were seen once, and the ten largest hold 1.2%. Sequencing used naive CD4+ T cells sorted from blood. Described subset: CD45RA+ positively selected. The receptors were sampled from a man aged 30-40 years in good health.

The V gene is TRBV28, the J gene TRBJ1-5; a weak D match, TRBD1 (5 bases). CDR1 is MDHEN, CDR2 SYDVKM, per germline. V shed 5 bases and J shed 1 base, with 15 bases lying between them. This CDR3 spans 16 amino acids. The CDR3 spells CASSPRRGRSNQPQHF. CDR3 coding DNA: TGTGCCAGCAGTCCCCGCCGGGGACGAAGCAATCAGCCCCAGCATTTT.

The sample holds one count of this clone. The rearrangement uses TRBV19 and TRBJ2-4, with D hard to call. Germline values: CDR1 LNHDA, CDR2 SQIVND (reference sequence). The CDR3 spans 13 residues. V lost 3 bases and J 6 bases, leaving 9 bases between the germline ends. In nucleotides, the CDR3 is TGTGCCAGTAGTATCGGGCAGTTAAACATTCAGTACTTC. Translating gives CASSIGQLNIQYF.

This clone was seen a single time. The chain joins TRBV28 to TRBJ1-5; the D is unclear. The V end was cut by 6 bases, the J end by 4 bases, with 19 bases between. Germline V lookup: CDR1 MDHEN, CDR2 SYDVKM. The CDR3 spans 16 residues. The CDR3 bases are TGTGCCAGCAGATATCCCCCGGAGGGTCCTAATCAGCCCCAGCATTTT. It yields the protein CASRYPPEGPNQPQHF.

The V and J genes are TRBV30 and TRBJ2-1, with 7 bases fitting TRBD2. With 1 base clipped from V and 0 bases from J, the junction kept 18 bases outside the gene matches. There are 20 residues in the CDR3. Germline loops: CDR1 GTSNPN, CDR2 SVGIG (reference sequence). The CDR3 DNA reads as TGTGCCTGGAGTGGGCTTCGGGAAAGCGGGGTCGACCCCTCCTACAATGAGCAGTTCTTC. It yields the protein CAWSGLRESGVDPSYNEQFF.

V gene TRBV7-2 combines with J gene TRBJ2-5; 16 bases match TRBD2. This CDR3 region has 14 residues. Losses at the gene ends were 4 bases for V and 14 bases for J; bases not matched to a gene: 7. Germline V CDR1 and CDR2: SGHTA, FQGNSA. In nucleotides, the CDR3 is TGTGCCAGCAGCTCCGGGACTAGCGGGAGGGCCCGATACTTC. Translating it yields CASSSGTSGRARYF.

The chain employs TRBV28 and TRBJ2-2; D not certain. Between the trimmed V and J ends, which lost 6 bases and 6 bases, there was a span of 14 bases. CDR3 size: 14 residues. Germline values: CDR1 MDHEN, CDR2 SYDVKM. CDR3 DNA: TGTGCCAGCAGCCCCCGGTCCTTTTCCGGGGAGCTGTTTTTT. Translation gives CASSPRSFSGELFF. The whole variable domain, filled in from reference TRBV28 and TRBJ2-2, reads DVKVTQSSRYLVKRTGEKVFLECVQDMDHENMFWYRQDPGLGLRLIYFSYDVKMKEKGDIPEGYSVSREKKERFSLILESASTNQTSMYLCASSPRSFSGELFFGEGSRLTVL.

Concerning this clone itself: Different DNA sequences within this sample yield the same CDR3. The gene calls are TRBV2 and TRBJ1-1, with D hard to call. The length of the CDR3 is 11 residues. Germline V gene lookup returns CDR1 SNHLY and CDR2 FYNNEI. Trimming removed 5 bases at V and 3 bases at J, with 4 bases between. In DNA, the CDR3 is TGTGCCAGCAGTAAGGACACTGAAGCTTTCTTT. Translation gives CASSKDTEAFF.

The chain has TRBV5-4 and TRBJ2-1; no firm D call. The CDR3 extends over 13 amino acids. Germline lookup yields CDR1 SGHNT and CDR2 YYREEE (reference sequence). V shed 4 bases and J shed 4 bases, with 9 bases lying between them. The CDR3 loop is CASSVAGYNEQFF. In DNA, the CDR3 is TGTGCCAGCAGCGTCGCAGGATACAATGAGCAGTTCTTC. The whole variable domain, filled in from reference TRBV5-4 and TRBJ2-1, reads ETGVTQSPTHLIKTRGQQVTLRCSSQSGHNTVSWYQQALGQGPQFIFQYYREEENGRGNFPPRFSGLQFPNYSSELNVNALELDDSALYLCASSVAGYNEQFFGPGTRLTVL.

This chain uses TRBV19 with TRBJ2-1; D is undetermined. Trimming took off 9 bases at V and 8 bases at J, with 14 bases between the two ends. The CDR3 covers 12 residues. Germline V gene lookup returns CDR1 LNHDA and CDR2 SQIVND (reference sequence). The CDR3 protein is CASTSRTHEQFF. The CDR3 nucleotides read TGTGCCAGCACCTCTAGGACCCATGAGCAGTTCTTC. The whole variable domain, filled in from reference TRBV19 and TRBJ2-1, reads DGGITQSPKYLFRKEGQNVTLSCEQNLNHDAMYWYRQDPGQGLRLIYYSQIVNDFQKGDIAEGYSVSREKKESFPLTVTSAQKNPTAFYLCASTSRTHEQFFGPGTRLTVL.

The V gene is TRBV28, the J gene TRBJ2-2; D remains unclear. The CDR3 totals 11 residues. With 11 bases removed from V and 7 bases from J, the gap between germline ends came to 11 bases. Germline CDR1 and CDR2: MDHEN and SYDVKM. The CDR3 region is CAVSRSGELFF. As DNA, the CDR3 is TGTGCCGTGTCAAGGAGCGGGGAGCTGTTTTTT.

Many counts were recorded for this clone. The chain has TRBV5-1 and TRBJ1-2; D not certain. V lost 0 bases to trimming and J lost 8 bases, with 23 bases between them. Germline CDR1 SGHRS, CDR2 YFSETQ. The CDR3 has 17 amino acids. The CDR3 here is CASSLVGLSRAGGGYTF. For the CDR3, the DNA is TGCGCCAGCAGCTTGGTCGGCCTATCCCGTGCCGGTGGCGGCTACACCTTC.

The J gene is TRBJ1-1, the V gene TRBV7-8, with D unclear. Germline assignment: CDR1 SGHVS and CDR2 FQNEAQ. V lost 0 bases, J lost 1 base, and 12 bases lay in between. There are 16 residues in the CDR3. The CDR3 nucleotides are TGTGCCAGCAGCTTAGCGGGAAGGGTCGCGAACACTGAAGCTTTCTTT. Amino acid sequence: CASSLAGRVANTEAFF.

This rearrangement joins TRBV5-1 to TRBJ1-3, with D perhaps matching TRBD1 (5 bases). The CDR3 covers 18 residues. Germline CDR1 is SGHRS and CDR2 is YFSETQ. Between the trimmed V and J ends, which lost 1 base and 7 bases, there was a span of 24 bases. CDR3 DNA: TGCGCCAGCAGCTTGTATGGGGATCGGGTGGCTCCAGGGAACACCATATATTTT. Translated: CASSLYGDRVAPGNTIYF.

The chain joins TRBV2 to TRBJ1-2; 7 bases fit TRBD1. The CDR3 is 12 residues long. Trimming at V came to 6 bases and at J to 4 bases, leaving 2 bases not matched to a gene. Germline V gene sequence: CDR1 SNHLY, CDR2 FYNNEI. The DNA of the CDR3 is TGTGCCAGCAGGGGACAGATCTATGGCTACACCTTC. It yields the protein CASRGQIYGYTF.

V usage is TRBV6-5 and J usage is TRBJ2-3; 9 nucleotides align to TRBD2. Per germline, CDR1 MNHEY and CDR2 SVGAGI. CDR3 length: 15 residues. Unmatched junction bases numbered 5, after V lost 4 bases and J lost 3 bases. The CDR3 protein is CASSLRTSDTDTQYF. DNA of the CDR3: TGTGCCAGCAGTTTGAGGACTAGCGATACAGATACGCAGTATTTT.

The genes are TRBV10-1 and TRBJ2-7; D gene uncertain. V dropped 4 bases and J dropped 3 bases, with 13 bases sitting between them. Looked up from germline, CDR1 is WNHNN and CDR2 is SYGVQD (reference sequence). This CDR3 has 14 amino acids. The CDR3 protein is CASSAGVEFYEQYF. The CDR3 DNA sequence: TGCGCCAGCAGTGCTGGGGTAGAATTCTACGAGCAGTACTTC.

The chain combines TRBV14 with TRBJ2-2, with D perhaps assigned TRBD1 or TRBD2 (5 bases each). Per the germline V gene, CDR1 is SGHDN and CDR2 is FVKESK. Between the trimmed V and J ends, which lost 1 base and 4 bases, there was a span of 16 bases. There are 17 residues in the CDR3. The CDR3 spells CASSQGWIGGRTGELFF. The CDR3 DNA reads TGTGCCAGCAGCCAAGGGTGGATTGGGGGACGCACCGGGGAGCTGTTTTTT.

The chain couples TRBV10-3 to TRBJ2-3, with a tentative D call TRBD2 (6 bases). V gave up 9 bases and J gave up 0 bases, with 13 bases separating them. CDR1 ENHRY and CDR2 SYGVKD come from the germline V gene. CDR3 size: 14 residues. The chain's CDR3 is CAISNRESTDTQYF. CDR3 DNA: TGTGCCATTTCGAACCGGGAGAGCACAGATACGCAGTATTTT.

The chain joins TRBV18 to TRBJ1-4; no clear D gene. This CDR3 is 15 amino acids long. Germline V gene sequence: CDR1 KGHSH, CDR2 LQKENI. Trimming removed 0 bases at V and 5 bases at J, with 10 bases between. The CDR3 DNA reads as TGTGCCAGCTCACCACCTTCCAGCAGAAATGAAAAACTGTTTTTT. This codes for CASSPPSSRNEKLFF.

In its sample, this clone was seen once. This sequence joins TRBV27 and TRBJ2-7; possible D gene TRBD2, 5 bases. Trimming took 5 bases from V and 4 from J, leaving 12 bases between them. CDR3 size: 13 residues. Germline loops: CDR1 MNHEY, CDR2 SMNVEV (reference sequence). Here the CDR3 reads CASSALLEYEQYF. The CDR3 coding sequence is TGTGCCAGCAGTGCCTTACTAGAGTACGAGCAGTACTTC.

The CDR3 DNA reads TGCGCCAGCAGCTTGTCAGAGGGGTTGAAAGGCTACACCTTC. This gives the protein CASSLSEGLKGYTF. This chain joins TRBV5-1 and TRBJ1-2; possible D gene TRBD1, 5 bases. The germline V gene has CDR1 SGHRS and CDR2 YFSETQ. The CDR3 is 14 residues long. The V gene lost 1 base and the J gene lost 8 bases, with 15 bases spanning the gap.